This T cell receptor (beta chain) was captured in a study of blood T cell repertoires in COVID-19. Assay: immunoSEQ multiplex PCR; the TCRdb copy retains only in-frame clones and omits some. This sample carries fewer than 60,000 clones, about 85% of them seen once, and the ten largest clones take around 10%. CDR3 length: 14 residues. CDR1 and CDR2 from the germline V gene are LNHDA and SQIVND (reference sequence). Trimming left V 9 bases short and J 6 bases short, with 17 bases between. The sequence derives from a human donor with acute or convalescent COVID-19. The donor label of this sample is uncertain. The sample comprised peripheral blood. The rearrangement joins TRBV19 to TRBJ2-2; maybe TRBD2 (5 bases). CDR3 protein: CASHADRGPGELFF. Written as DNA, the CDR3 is TGTGCCAGCCATGCCGATCGGGGTCCCGGGGAGCTGTTTTTT.